Presented here are 11 T cell receptor beta chains from one specimen sequenced in a study of T-cell memory formation after mild COVID-19 (dated by TCRdb to the early 2020s). The library was built by means of 5' RACE. The sequencer listed for this sample is Illumina NovaSeq 6000. Clones were called with MiXCR by TCRdb after fastp trimmed the public reads at Q25, and only in-frame beta chains were retained. A single entry per CDR3 protein holds the most common genes and DNA from its merged rows. The table for this sample lists roughly 600,000 distinct CDR3 sequences; 15% to 20% of them were counted only once. Together, the top ten hold 9.5% to 15% of the sample. Material for sequencing was PBMCs or a T cell subset sorted from them (not recorded which). These receptors originate from an adult woman who had mild COVID-19 (a few samples of this study predate the infection). The sample titles of this study are shuffled in the database, so cell type and time point are left out; the donor was told from shared clones.

In this sample, this clonotype turned up a few times. The genes are TRBV4-1 and TRBJ2-7, with 12 bases matching TRBD2. The trim removed 3 bases at V and 6 bases at J, leaving 9 bases unmatched. The CDR3 spans 16 residues. CDR1 MGHRA and CDR2 YSYEKL come from the germline V gene. The CDR3 reads CASSHPTSGGESEQYF. CDR3 in DNA: TGCGCCAGCAGCCACCCGACTAGCGGGGGTGAGAGCGAGCAGTACTTC.

This clonotype was picked up a small number of times. This chain uses TRBV5-1 with TRBJ2-1, with TRBD1 matching over 7 bases. The V gene end was trimmed by 0 bases and the J gene end by 5 bases; junction bases not matched to a gene: 8. The length of the CDR3 is 16 residues. The germline V gene has CDR1 SGHRS and CDR2 YFSETQ. The CDR3 loop is CASSLGPGQLHNEQFF. The CDR3, as DNA: TGCGCCAGCAGCTTGGGACCGGGACAGCTACACAATGAGCAGTTCTTC.

This chain uses TRBV20-1 with TRBJ2-7; D is tentatively TRBD1 or TRBD2 (7 bases each). The CDR3 consists of 17 residues. V lost 3 bases and J 1 base, leaving 22 bases between the germline ends. Germline assignment: CDR1 DFQATT and CDR2 SNEGSKA (reference sequence). The CDR3 here is CSASPQGGLTLSYEQYF. The CDR3 nucleotides read TGCAGTGCTAGCCCTCAGGGGGGGTTGACCCTTTCCTACGAGCAGTACTTC.

DNA for the CDR3: TGTGCCAGCAGTGGGAGCGGGAGAAGAATCGAGCAGTACTTC. Its translation: CASSGSGRRIEQYF. The chain combines TRBV6-2 or TRBV6-3 with TRBJ2-7; 8 positions agree with TRBD2. The CDR3 extends over 14 amino acids. Losses at the gene ends were 5 bases for V and 6 bases for J; bases not matched to a gene: 9. Germline CDR1 MNHEY, CDR2 SVGEGT.

This clonotype was counted at least ten times. The genes are TRBV30 and TRBJ2-3; TRBD2 agrees at 13 bases. This CDR3 spans 17 amino acids. Trimming took 4 bases from V and 4 from J; bases not matched to a gene: 11. Germline V gives CDR1 GTSNPN, CDR2 SVGIG (reference sequence). CDR3 sequence: CAWNHGLAGVKPDTQYF. The DNA of the CDR3 is TGTGCCTGGAATCATGGACTAGCGGGAGTCAAACCAGATACGCAGTATTTT.

The rearrangement joins TRBV18 to TRBJ2-7; tentatively, D is TRBD1 (6 bases). The V gene lost 2 bases and the J gene lost 0 bases, with 8 bases spanning the gap. Germline CDR1 is KGHSH and CDR2 is LQKENI. The CDR3 spans 14 residues. The CDR3 here is CASSPNRDSYEQYF. The CDR3 region has the DNA TGTGCCAGCTCACCAAACAGGGACTCCTACGAGCAGTACTTC.

This clonotype was picked up many times. J is TRBJ2-1 and V is TRBV2; 10 nucleotides line up with TRBD2. Germline V gene data show CDR1 as SNHLY and CDR2 as FYNNEI. J was trimmed by 7 bases and V by 0 bases; bases with no gene match: 3. CDR3 size: 15 residues. Here the CDR3 reads CASSEAGLAANEQFF. The CDR3 DNA reads TGTGCCAGCAGTGAAGCAGGACTAGCGGCTAATGAGCAGTTCTTC. The full variable domain, with the rest looked up from reference TRBV2 and TRBJ2-1, is EPEVTQTPSHQVTQMGQEVILRCVPISNHLYFYWYRQILGQKVEFLVSFYNNEISEKSEIFDDQFSVERPDGSNFTLKIRSTKLEDSAMYFCASSEAGLAANEQFFGPGTRLTVL.

This clonotype was recorded at least ten times. The V call is TRBV24-1, the J call TRBJ2-1, with TRBD2 matching over 7 bases. The CDR3 totals 16 residues. J was trimmed by 0 bases and V by 1 base; bases with no gene match: 2. The germline gives CDR1 KGHDR, CDR2 SFDVKD. CDR3 nucleotide sequence: TGTGCCACCAGTGATTTTGGCGGGGGCTCCTACAATGAGCAGTTCTTC. Translation gives CATSDFGGGSYNEQFF.

The chain employs TRBV12-3 or TRBV12-4 and TRBJ2-1; 7 bases align to TRBD2. CDR3 length equals 15 residues. V lost 3 bases, J lost 2 bases, and 4 bases stayed unmatched. CDR3 loop: CASSFLADPYNEQFF. The CDR3 bases are TGTGCCAGCAGTTTCCTAGCGGACCCCTACAATGAGCAGTTCTTC.

The V call is TRBV10-1, the J call TRBJ1-4, with TRBD1 matching 12 bases. Germline assignment: CDR1 WNHNN and CDR2 SYGVQD (reference sequence). This CDR3 has 16 amino acids. The junction had 14 bases not matched to a gene; V was cut back by 10 bases and J by 8 bases. In DNA form, the CDR3 reads TGCGCCACTTGGGTACCGGGACAGGGGGCAGGCGAAAAACTGTTTTTT. It translates to CATWVPGQGAGEKLFF.

This clonotype was counted a few times. The J gene is TRBJ2-2, the V gene TRBV12-3 or TRBV12-4; 8 bases map to TRBD1. CDR3 length: 16 amino acids. V trimming: 5 bases; J trimming: 4 bases; junction bases outside the gene matches: 9. The CDR3 DNA reads as TGTGCCAGCAGTCTTGGCAGGGGGCAAGGCACCGGGGAGCTGTTTTTT. Protein sequence: CASSLGRGQGTGELFF.